Listed here are 10 T cell receptor beta chains from one sample, sequenced in a study of identifying expanded T cells in peripheral blood. The table came from immunoSEQ multiplex PCR; TCRdb's copy has only in-frame clones and leaves some out. Of over 85,000 clones in the sample, 88% were seen once. Sequencing was performed on blood. The receptors here all came from a person aged 18 to 75 in good health.

This clone was detected only a few times. The J gene is TRBJ1-3, the V gene TRBV19; D call uncertain. Looked up from germline, CDR1 is LNHDA and CDR2 is SQIVND (reference sequence). V lost 3 bases and J 3 bases, leaving 6 bases between the germline ends. The CDR3 length is 13 residues. CDR3 residues: CASSIGSGNTIYF. Written as DNA, the CDR3 is TGTGCCAGTAGTATTGGCAGTGGAAACACCATATATTTT.

The chain joins TRBV28 to TRBJ2-7; 7 positions match TRBD2. The germline gives CDR1 MDHEN, CDR2 SYDVKM. V trimming: 2 bases; J trimming: 6 bases; junction bases outside the gene matches: 7. The CDR3 has 14 residues. CDR3 nucleotides: TGTGCCAGCAGTTTAGTAGGGCCGGGGGGCGAGCAGTACTTC. It encodes CASSLVGPGGEQYF.

The V and J genes are TRBV6-1 and TRBJ2-7, with 8 positions matching TRBD1. The CDR3 has 13 amino acids. Germline V CDR1 and CDR2: MNHNS, SASEGT. J lost 9 bases, V lost 5 bases, and 9 bases had no gene match. CDR3 DNA sequence: TGTGCCAGCAGTACCCCGGACAGGGAGCGGCAGTACTTC. This translates into CASSTPDRERQYF.

V gene TRBV2 combines with J gene TRBJ1-2, with D unresolved. Germline-derived CDR1 and CDR2 are SNHLY and FYNNEI. Trimming cost V 1 base and J 5 bases, with 11 bases left between them. This CDR3 spans 14 amino acids. CDR3 protein: CASSEEAALYGYTF. CDR3 DNA: TGTGCCAGCAGTGAAGAGGCAGCCCTGTATGGCTACACCTTC.

This clone has only one observation. The chain joins TRBV14 to TRBJ1-6, with D unclear. Germline V gene sequence: CDR1 SGHDN, CDR2 FVKESK. Trimming shortened V by 7 bases and J by 4 bases, and 17 bases separated the two germline ends. This CDR3 region has 16 residues. The CDR3 sequence is CASNSGSGVYNSPLHF. CDR3 nucleotide sequence: TGTGCCAGCAACTCGGGTTCGGGCGTGTATAATTCACCCCTCCACTTT. Drawing the rest from reference TRBV14 and TRBJ1-6, the complete variable domain is EAGVTQFPSHSVIEKGQTVTLRCDPISGHDNLYWYRRVMGKEIKFLLHFVKESKQDESGMPNNRFLAERTGGTYSTLKVQPAELEDSGVYFCASNSGSGVYNSPLHFGNGTRLTVT.

The chain recombines TRBV6-1 with TRBJ2-7; the D call may be TRBD1 or TRBD2 (5 bases each). This CDR3 is 13 amino acids long. Trimming took 8 bases from V and 0 from J, leaving 11 bases between them. Germline V gene data show CDR1 as MNHNS and CDR2 as SASEGT. The CDR3 coding sequence is TGTGCCAGCGAGGGGTCGAGCTCCTACGAGCAGTACTTC. It is translated as CASEGSSSYEQYF.

The table lists this clone with a count of one. The V call is TRBV11-2, the J call TRBJ2-7; a weak D match, TRBD1 (6 bases). V gave up 5 bases and J gave up 5 bases, with 19 bases separating them. Looked up from germline, CDR1 is SGHAT and CDR2 is FQNNGV. CDR3 length equals 15 residues. In DNA form, the CDR3 reads TGTGCCAGCAGCCCATTGACAGGACCCCCCGACGAGCAGTACTTC. It specifies CASSPLTGPPDEQYF.

The J gene is TRBJ1-1, the V gene TRBV6-5; unclear D gene. V was cut by 4 bases and J by 2 bases, with 11 bases left in between. The CDR3 extends over 14 amino acids. Germline V lookup: CDR1 MNHEY, CDR2 SVGAGI. CDR3 amino acids: CASSFSRVNTEAFF. CDR3 sequence (DNA): TGTGCCAGCAGTTTCTCGAGGGTAAACACTGAAGCTTTCTTT.

The rearrangement links TRBV5-8 to TRBJ1-5; D is uncertain. Germline V gives CDR1 SGHTS, CDR2 YDEGEE. Between the trimmed V and J ends, which lost 4 bases and 10 bases, there was a span of 24 bases. The CDR3 contains 16 residues. CDR3 nucleotide sequence: TGTGCCAGCAGCCCCGGACGAGATTATCAGAAGGAACCCCAGCATTTT. Its protein is CASSPGRDYQKEPQHF.

The chain employs TRBV7-2 and TRBJ1-2; TRBD1 agrees at 8 bases. Germline-derived CDR1 and CDR2 are SGHTA and FQGNSA. There are 15 residues in the CDR3. V shed 5 bases, J shed 0 bases, and the junction held 5 bases outside the gene matches. CDR3 in amino acids: CASSIGQGANYGYTF. CDR3 nucleotides: TGTGCCAGCAGCATCGGACAGGGAGCTAACTATGGCTACACCTTC.